This TCR beta chain originates from a study of Graves' ophthalmopathy and Graves' hyperthyroidism. This clonotype appeared many times. Its antigen is as yet unknown. This CDR3 has 13 residues. The germline V gene encodes CDR1 MGHDK and CDR2 SYGVNS. V was clipped by 6 bases and J by 4 bases; unmatched bases: 3. Findings and limits, study-wide: Blood repertoires reportedly contained most expanded thyroid clonotypes above 0.001 frequency.

Scientists amplified the TCR beta CDR3 regions from RNA transcripts. The library came from an HTBI-primed first-round RT-PCR and a second-round multiplex PCR. TCRdb called the multiplex PCR reads again in MiXCR, with one record for every CDR3 protein. The data hold a few hundred thousand distinct CDR3 sequences, with about two fifths observed a single time. The rearrangement uses TRBV25-1 and TRBJ1-2, with 9 positions matching TRBD1. The source is an adult man with Graves' hyperthyroidism. Sequenced sample: peripheral blood or thyroid tissue (not recorded which). DNA for the CDR3: TGTGCCAGCAGAGGGACAGGGAGCTATGGCTACACCTTC. It is translated as CASRGTGSYGYTF.